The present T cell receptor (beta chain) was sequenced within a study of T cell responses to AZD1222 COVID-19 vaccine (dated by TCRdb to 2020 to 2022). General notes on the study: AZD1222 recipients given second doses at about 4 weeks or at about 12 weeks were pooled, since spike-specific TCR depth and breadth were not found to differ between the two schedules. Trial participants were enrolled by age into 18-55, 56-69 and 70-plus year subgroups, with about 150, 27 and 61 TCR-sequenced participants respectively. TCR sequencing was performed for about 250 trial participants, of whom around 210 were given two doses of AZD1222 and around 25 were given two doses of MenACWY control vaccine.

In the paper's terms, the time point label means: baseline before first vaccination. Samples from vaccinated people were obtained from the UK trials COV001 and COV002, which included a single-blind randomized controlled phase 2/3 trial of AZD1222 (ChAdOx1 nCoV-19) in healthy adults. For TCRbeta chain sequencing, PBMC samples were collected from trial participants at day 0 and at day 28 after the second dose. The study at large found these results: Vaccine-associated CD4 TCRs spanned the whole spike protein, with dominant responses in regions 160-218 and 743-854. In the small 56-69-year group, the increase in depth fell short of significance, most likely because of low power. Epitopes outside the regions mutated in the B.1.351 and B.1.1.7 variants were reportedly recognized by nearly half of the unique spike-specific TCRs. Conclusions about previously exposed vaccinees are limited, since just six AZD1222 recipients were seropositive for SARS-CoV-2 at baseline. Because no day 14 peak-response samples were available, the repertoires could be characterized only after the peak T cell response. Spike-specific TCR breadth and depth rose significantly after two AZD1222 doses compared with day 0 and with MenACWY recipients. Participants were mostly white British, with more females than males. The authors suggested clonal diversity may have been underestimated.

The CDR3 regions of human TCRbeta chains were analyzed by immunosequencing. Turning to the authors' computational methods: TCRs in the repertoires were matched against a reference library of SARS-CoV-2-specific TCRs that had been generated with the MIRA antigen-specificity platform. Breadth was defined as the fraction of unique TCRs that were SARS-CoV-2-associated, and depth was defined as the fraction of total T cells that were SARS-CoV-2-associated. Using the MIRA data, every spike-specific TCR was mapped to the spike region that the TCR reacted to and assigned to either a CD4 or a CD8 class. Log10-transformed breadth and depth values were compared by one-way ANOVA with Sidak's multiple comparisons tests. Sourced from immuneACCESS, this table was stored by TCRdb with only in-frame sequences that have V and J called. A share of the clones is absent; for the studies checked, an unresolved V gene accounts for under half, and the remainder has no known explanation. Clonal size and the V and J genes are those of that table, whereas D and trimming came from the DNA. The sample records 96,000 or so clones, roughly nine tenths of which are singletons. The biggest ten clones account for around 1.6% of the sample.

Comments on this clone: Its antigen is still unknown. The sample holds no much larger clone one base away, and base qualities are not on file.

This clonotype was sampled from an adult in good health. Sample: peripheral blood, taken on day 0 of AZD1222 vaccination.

The CDR3 region reads CAWSVGQEAFF. The nucleotide sequence is given as TGTGCCTGGAGCGTAGGACAGGAAGCTTTCTTT. Recombination linked TRBV30 to TRBJ1-1; TRBD1 might be the D gene, on 6 matching bases. V drops 3 bases and J drops 8 bases, leaving 10 bases in between. CDR1 and CDR2 (GTSNPN, SVGIG) derive from the germline V gene (reference sequence). Including cysteine and phenylalanine, the CDR3 has 11 amino acids. The CDR3 DNA has 33 bases and is translated from base 1.